This TCR beta chain was sequenced during a study of T cells in Graves' hyperthyroidism and ophthalmopathy. Trimming took off 3 bases at V and 4 bases at J, with 10 bases between the two ends. The CDR3 is 14 amino acids. Germline V gene data show CDR1 as SGHDN and CDR2 as FVKESK. This clonotype occurred many times. There were TCR beta CDR3 regions amplified from RNA transcripts. An initial round of RT-PCR targeting the TCR CDR3 relied on the HTBI primer set. Each CDR3 protein gets one entry after TCRdb re-called the multiplex PCR reads with MiXCR. Of around 600,000 distinct CDR3 sequences listed, 14% are singletons.

This clonotype was sampled from a woman aged 18-29 years with Graves' ophthalmopathy. Sequencing used blood. This chain connects TRBV14 to TRBJ2-1; D perhaps matches TRBD2 (5 bases). CDR3 nucleotides: TGTGCCAGCAGCCACGGAGAGGGATACAATGAGCAGTTCTTC. The encoded protein is CASSHGEGYNEQFF.